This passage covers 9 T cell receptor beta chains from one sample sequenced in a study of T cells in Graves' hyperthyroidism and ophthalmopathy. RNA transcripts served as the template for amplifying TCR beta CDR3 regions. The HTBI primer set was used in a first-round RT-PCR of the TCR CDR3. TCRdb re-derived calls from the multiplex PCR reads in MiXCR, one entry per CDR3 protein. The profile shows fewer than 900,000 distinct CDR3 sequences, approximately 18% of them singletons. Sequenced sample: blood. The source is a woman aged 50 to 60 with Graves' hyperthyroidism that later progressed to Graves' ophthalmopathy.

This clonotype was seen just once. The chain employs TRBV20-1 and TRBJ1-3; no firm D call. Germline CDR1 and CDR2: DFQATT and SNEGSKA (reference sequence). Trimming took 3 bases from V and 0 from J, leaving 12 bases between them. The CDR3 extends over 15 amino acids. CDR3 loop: CSASPGSSSGNTIYF. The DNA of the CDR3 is TGCAGTGCTAGTCCGGGCTCCAGCTCTGGAAACACCATATATTTT.

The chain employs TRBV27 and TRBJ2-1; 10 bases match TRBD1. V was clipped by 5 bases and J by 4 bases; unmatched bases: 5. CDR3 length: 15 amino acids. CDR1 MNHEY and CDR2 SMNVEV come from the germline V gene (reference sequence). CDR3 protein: CASSTWDRGYNEQFF. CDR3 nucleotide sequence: TGTGCCAGCAGTACTTGGGACAGGGGATACAATGAGCAGTTCTTC.

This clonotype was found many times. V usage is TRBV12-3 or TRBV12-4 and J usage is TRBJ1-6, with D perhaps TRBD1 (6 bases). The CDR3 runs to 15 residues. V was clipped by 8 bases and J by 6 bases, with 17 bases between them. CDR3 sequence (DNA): TGTGCCAGCCAAGCGGGAGAAGGGGGTAATTCACCCCTCCACTTT. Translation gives CASQAGEGGNSPLHF.

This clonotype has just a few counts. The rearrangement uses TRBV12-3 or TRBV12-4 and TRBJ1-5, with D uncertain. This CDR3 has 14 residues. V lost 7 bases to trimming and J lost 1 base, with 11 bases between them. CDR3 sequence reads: CASKVPGSNQPQHF. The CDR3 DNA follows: TGTGCCAGCAAAGTACCCGGGAGCAATCAGCCCCAGCATTTT.

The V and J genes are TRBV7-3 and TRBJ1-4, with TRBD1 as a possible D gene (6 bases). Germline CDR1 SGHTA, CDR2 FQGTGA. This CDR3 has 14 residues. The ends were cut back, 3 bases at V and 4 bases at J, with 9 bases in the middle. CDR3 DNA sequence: TGTGCCAGCAGCTTCCGGACAGATAATGAAAAACTGTTTTTT. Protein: CASSFRTDNEKLFF.

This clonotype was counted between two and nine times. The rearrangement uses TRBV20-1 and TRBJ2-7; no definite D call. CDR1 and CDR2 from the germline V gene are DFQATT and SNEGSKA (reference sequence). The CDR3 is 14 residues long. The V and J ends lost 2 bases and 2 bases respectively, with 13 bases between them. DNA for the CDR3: TGCAGTGCTAGATCTTATGGCAGAACCTACGAGCAGTACTTC. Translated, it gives CSARSYGRTYEQYF.

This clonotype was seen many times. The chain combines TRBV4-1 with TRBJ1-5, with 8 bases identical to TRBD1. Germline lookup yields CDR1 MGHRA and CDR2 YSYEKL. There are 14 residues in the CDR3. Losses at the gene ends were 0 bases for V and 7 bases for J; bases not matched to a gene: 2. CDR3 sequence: CASSQERTGQPQHF. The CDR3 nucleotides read TGCGCCAGCAGCCAAGAAAGGACAGGGCAGCCCCAGCATTTT.

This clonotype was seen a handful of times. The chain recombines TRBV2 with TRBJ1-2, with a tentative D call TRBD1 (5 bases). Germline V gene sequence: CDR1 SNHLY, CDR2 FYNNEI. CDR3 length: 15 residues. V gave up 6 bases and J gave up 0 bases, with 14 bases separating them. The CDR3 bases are TGTGCCAGCAGGGTCGACAGTATCACTAACTATGGCTACACCTTC. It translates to CASRVDSITNYGYTF.

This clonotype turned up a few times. The CDR3 DNA is TGCAGTGCCAGTCCCTTAGACAGAGGGGGCTACACCTTC. Translation: CSASPLDRGGYTF. The chain employs TRBV20-1 and TRBJ1-2, with D possibly TRBD1 on 5 matching bases. V shed 6 bases and J shed 8 bases, with 19 bases lying between them. The germline V gene has CDR1 DFQATT and CDR2 SNEGSKA (reference sequence). The CDR3 length is 13 residues.